This record covers a single T cell receptor (beta chain). The data were produced by immunoSEQ multiplex PCR, yet TCRdb's version contains in-frame clones alone and is incomplete. This table holds approximately 760,000 clones, approximately 83% found once. The data originate from a study of shared T cell receptors in the human thymus. Another study also made use of these data, one on human thymus T cells.

The sequence was obtained from a girl in the first two years of life with a congenital heart defect. The sequencing sample was made of thymocytes.

CDR3 DNA: TGCGCCAGCAGCCAAGAGATCTTATTGGGAGGGGCCGTTGAAAAACTGTTTTTT. Its translation: CASSQEILLGGAVEKLFF. The chain is built from TRBV4-1 and TRBJ1-4, with TRBD1 as a possible D gene (5 bases). CDR1 MGHRA and CDR2 YSYEKL come from the germline V gene. Trimming cost V 0 bases and J 7 bases, with 21 bases left between them. The CDR3 is made up of 18 amino acids.